The present entry profiles one T cell receptor (beta chain) with its context. The data were produced by immunoSEQ multiplex PCR, yet TCRdb's version contains in-frame clones alone and is incomplete. This sample has 75,000 to 95,000 clones, with under 95% found just once. These data belong to a study of T cell changes during pregnancy in multiple sclerosis. The clonotype comes from a female donor with multiple sclerosis, enrolled in a pregnancy study. The source was peripheral blood, collected before pregnancy.

Here the CDR3 DNA reads TGTGCCAGCAGCTTAGAGAGTAGGCCGAGAGGGGAGCAGTACTTC. This encodes CASSLESRPRGEQYF. The chain has TRBV7-9 and TRBJ2-7, with D perhaps TRBD2 (5 bases). Germline CDR1 and CDR2: SEHNR and FQNEAQ (reference sequence). The CDR3 totals 15 residues. The V gene lost 1 base and the J gene lost 7 bases, with 17 bases spanning the gap.